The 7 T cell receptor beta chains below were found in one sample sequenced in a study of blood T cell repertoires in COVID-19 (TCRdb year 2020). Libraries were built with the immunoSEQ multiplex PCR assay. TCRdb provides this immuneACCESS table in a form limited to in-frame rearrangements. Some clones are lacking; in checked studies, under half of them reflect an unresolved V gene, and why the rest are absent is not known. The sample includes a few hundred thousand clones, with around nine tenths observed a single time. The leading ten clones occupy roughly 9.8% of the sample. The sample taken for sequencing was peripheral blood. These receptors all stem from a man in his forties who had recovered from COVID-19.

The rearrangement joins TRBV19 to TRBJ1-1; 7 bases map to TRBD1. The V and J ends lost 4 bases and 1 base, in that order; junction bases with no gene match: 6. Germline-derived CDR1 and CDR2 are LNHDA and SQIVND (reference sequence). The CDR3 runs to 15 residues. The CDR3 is CASSTTGAQNTEAFF. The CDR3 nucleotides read TGTGCCAGTAGTACTACAGGGGCCCAGAACACTGAAGCTTTCTTT. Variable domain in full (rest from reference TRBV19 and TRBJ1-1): DGGITQSPKYLFRKEGQNVTLSCEQNLNHDAMYWYRQDPGQGLRLIYYSQIVNDFQKGDIAEGYSVSREKKESFPLTVTSAQKNPTAFYLCASSTTGAQNTEAFFGQGTRLTVV.

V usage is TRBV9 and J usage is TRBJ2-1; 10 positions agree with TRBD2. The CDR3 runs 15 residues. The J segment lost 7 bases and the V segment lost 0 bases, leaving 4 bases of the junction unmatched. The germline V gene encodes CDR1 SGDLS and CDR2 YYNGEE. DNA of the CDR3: TGTGCCAGCAGCGTAGGGGCTAGCGGGGGTAATGAGCAGTTCTTC. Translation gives CASSVGASGGNEQFF.

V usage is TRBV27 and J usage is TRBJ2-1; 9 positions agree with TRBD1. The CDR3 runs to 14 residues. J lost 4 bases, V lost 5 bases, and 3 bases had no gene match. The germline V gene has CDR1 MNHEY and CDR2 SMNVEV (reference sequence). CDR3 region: CASSPGTGYNEQFF. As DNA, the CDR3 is TGTGCCAGCAGTCCCGGGACAGGGTACAATGAGCAGTTCTTC.

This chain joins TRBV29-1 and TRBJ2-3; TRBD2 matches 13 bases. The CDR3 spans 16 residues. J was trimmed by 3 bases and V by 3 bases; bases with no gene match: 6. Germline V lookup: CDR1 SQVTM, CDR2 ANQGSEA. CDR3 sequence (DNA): TGCAGCGTTGAGACACTAGCGGGGGGGAGGACAGATACGCAGTATTTT. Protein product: CSVETLAGGRTDTQYF.

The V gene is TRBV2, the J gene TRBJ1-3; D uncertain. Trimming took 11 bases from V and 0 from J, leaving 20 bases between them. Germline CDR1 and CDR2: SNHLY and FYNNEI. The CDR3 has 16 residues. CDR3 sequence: CASHKGGSNSGNTIYF. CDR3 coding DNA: TGTGCCTCCCACAAGGGCGGGAGCAACTCTGGAAACACCATATATTTT.

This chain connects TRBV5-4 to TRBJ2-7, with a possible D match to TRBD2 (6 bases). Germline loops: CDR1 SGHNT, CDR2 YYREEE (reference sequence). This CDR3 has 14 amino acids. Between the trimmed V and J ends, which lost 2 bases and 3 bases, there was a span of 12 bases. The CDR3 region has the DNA TGTGCCAGCAGCTTTGGCGGGATCCTCTACGAGCAGTACTTC. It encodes CASSFGGILYEQYF.

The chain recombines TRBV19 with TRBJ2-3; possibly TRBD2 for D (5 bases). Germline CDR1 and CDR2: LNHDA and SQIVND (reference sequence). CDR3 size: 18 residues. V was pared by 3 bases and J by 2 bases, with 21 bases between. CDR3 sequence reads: CASSIMASSEFHTDTQYF. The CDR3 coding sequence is TGTGCCAGTAGTATTATGGCTAGCTCCGAATTCCACACAGATACGCAGTATTTT.